This TCR beta chain was observed in a study of shared clonotypes between healthy human individuals. Study context: CD4 naive and memory got three plates each, CD8 naive two, CD8 memory one. General study results and limits: Collection of samples was limited to blood; tissue repertoires likely differ. Rarefaction gave evidence that sorted-subset sequencing remained incomplete despite large depth.

Trimming removed 3 bases from V and 2 bases from J, with 13 bases in between. The germline V gene encodes CDR1 MGHDK and CDR2 SYGVNS. CDR3 length: 15 residues. Sequencing was at deep level. Only in-frame clones appear in the TCRdb table, and some are missing; sequencing was by immunoSEQ multiplex PCR. Among a few million clones listed, 85% to 95% were seen once. About this clone: Its cognate antigen is unknown.

Sequenced input: naive CD4+ T cells from PBMCs. Subset in this sample: CD45RA+ positively selected. The chain couples TRBV25-1 to TRBJ2-5, with D unresolved. The sequence came from a man aged 18 to 29 in good health. Some clones in this sample may be carry-over from other donors' samples. CDR3: CASSDRIQIQETQYF. Written as DNA, the CDR3 is TGTGCCAGCAGTGATCGGATACAGATACAAGAGACCCAGTACTTC.